Listed here are 8 T cell receptor beta chains from one sample, sequenced in a study of blood T cell repertoires in COVID-19 (dated by TCRdb to 2020 to 2022). The receptor library was made with the immunoSEQ multiplex PCR assay. Imported from immuneACCESS, the table was reduced by TCRdb to in-frame sequences with V and J called. These copies leave out some clones; in studies compared against another copy, an unresolved V gene accounts for under half, and the cause of the remainder is not known. This sample comprises 90,000 to 100,000 clones, 65% to 85% of them detected only once. The ten largest clones represent 15% to 20% of the sample. The specimen sequenced was peripheral blood. Every receptor here comes from a woman between 55 and 75 years old with acute or convalescent COVID-19.

This clone was observed once. The rearrangement uses TRBV15 and TRBJ2-3; D unresolved. Trimming stripped 5 bases from V and 7 bases from J, with 13 bases between. From germline, CDR1 is LNHNV and CDR2 YYDKDF (reference sequence). The CDR3 runs 13 residues. The CDR3, as DNA: TGTGCCACCAGCGAAAACCATGAGAATACGCAGTATTTT. As protein: CATSENHENTQYF.

This sequence joins TRBV30 and TRBJ2-2; a weak D match, TRBD2 (6 bases). This CDR3 has 15 amino acids. V was trimmed by 0 bases and J by 4 bases, leaving 12 bases between them. In germline, CDR1 is GTSNPN, CDR2 SVGIG (reference sequence). Written as DNA, the CDR3 is TGTGCCTGGAGTGTTTCCCTGGAGGGCACCGGGGAGCTGTTTTTT. As protein: CAWSVSLEGTGELFF.

The chain employs TRBV19 and TRBJ1-1; 10 nucleotides align to TRBD1. This CDR3 has 15 residues. Unmatched junction bases numbered 6, after V lost 3 bases and J lost 5 bases. Germline CDR1 LNHDA, CDR2 SQIVND (reference sequence). CDR3 DNA: TGTGCCAGTAGTATCCCGACAGGGGGCCAGACTGAAGCTTTCTTT. Amino acids: CASSIPTGGQTEAFF.

This clone was found once. The chain uses TRBV11-3 and TRBJ2-6; 7 nucleotides align to TRBD1. Germline V gene sequence: CDR1 SGHNT, CDR2 YENEEA. CDR3 length equals 16 residues. The J segment lost 2 bases and the V segment lost 3 bases, leaving 4 bases of the junction unmatched. CDR3 nucleotides: TGTGCCAGCAGCTTTGTAGGGGGCACTGGGGCCAACGTCCTGACTTTC. Its protein product is CASSFVGGTGANVLTF.

In its sample, this clone was seen once. The rearrangement joins TRBV12-3 or TRBV12-4 to TRBJ1-4; D unresolved. The CDR3 consists of 13 residues. The ends were cut back, 3 bases at V and 8 bases at J, with 10 bases in the middle. CDR3 in DNA: TGTGCCAGCAGTTTGGCGGTAATCGAAAAACTGTTTTTT. Translation: CASSLAVIEKLFF.

V is TRBV6-1 and J is TRBJ2-7, with a possible D match to TRBD2 (5 bases). Trimming stripped 6 bases from V and 5 bases from J, with 23 bases between. Per germline, CDR1 MNHNS and CDR2 SASEGT. The CDR3 length is 16 residues. CDR3 residues: CASSEKARYRTHEQYF. The CDR3 DNA sequence: TGTGCCAGCAGCGAAAAAGCCCGATATCGGACTCACGAGCAGTACTTC.

The chain links TRBV6-5 to TRBJ1-1; TRBD1 matches 7 bases. This CDR3 has 13 amino acids. J was trimmed by 4 bases and V by 6 bases; bases with no gene match: 5. Germline V gene lookup returns CDR1 MNHEY and CDR2 SVGAGI. In nucleotides, the CDR3 is TGTGCCAGCAGAAGGGGGCAGGGCACTGAAGCTTTCTTT. It is translated as CASRRGQGTEAFF.

This chain uses TRBV19 with TRBJ2-5; D remains unclear. Trimming left V 5 bases short and J 3 bases short, with 16 bases between. There are 15 residues in the CDR3. Germline V lookup: CDR1 LNHDA, CDR2 SQIVND (reference sequence). The CDR3 DNA is TGTGCCAGTAGTTTAGGCTTAGGCAGCGAAGAGACCCAGTACTTC. It specifies CASSLGLGSEETQYF.